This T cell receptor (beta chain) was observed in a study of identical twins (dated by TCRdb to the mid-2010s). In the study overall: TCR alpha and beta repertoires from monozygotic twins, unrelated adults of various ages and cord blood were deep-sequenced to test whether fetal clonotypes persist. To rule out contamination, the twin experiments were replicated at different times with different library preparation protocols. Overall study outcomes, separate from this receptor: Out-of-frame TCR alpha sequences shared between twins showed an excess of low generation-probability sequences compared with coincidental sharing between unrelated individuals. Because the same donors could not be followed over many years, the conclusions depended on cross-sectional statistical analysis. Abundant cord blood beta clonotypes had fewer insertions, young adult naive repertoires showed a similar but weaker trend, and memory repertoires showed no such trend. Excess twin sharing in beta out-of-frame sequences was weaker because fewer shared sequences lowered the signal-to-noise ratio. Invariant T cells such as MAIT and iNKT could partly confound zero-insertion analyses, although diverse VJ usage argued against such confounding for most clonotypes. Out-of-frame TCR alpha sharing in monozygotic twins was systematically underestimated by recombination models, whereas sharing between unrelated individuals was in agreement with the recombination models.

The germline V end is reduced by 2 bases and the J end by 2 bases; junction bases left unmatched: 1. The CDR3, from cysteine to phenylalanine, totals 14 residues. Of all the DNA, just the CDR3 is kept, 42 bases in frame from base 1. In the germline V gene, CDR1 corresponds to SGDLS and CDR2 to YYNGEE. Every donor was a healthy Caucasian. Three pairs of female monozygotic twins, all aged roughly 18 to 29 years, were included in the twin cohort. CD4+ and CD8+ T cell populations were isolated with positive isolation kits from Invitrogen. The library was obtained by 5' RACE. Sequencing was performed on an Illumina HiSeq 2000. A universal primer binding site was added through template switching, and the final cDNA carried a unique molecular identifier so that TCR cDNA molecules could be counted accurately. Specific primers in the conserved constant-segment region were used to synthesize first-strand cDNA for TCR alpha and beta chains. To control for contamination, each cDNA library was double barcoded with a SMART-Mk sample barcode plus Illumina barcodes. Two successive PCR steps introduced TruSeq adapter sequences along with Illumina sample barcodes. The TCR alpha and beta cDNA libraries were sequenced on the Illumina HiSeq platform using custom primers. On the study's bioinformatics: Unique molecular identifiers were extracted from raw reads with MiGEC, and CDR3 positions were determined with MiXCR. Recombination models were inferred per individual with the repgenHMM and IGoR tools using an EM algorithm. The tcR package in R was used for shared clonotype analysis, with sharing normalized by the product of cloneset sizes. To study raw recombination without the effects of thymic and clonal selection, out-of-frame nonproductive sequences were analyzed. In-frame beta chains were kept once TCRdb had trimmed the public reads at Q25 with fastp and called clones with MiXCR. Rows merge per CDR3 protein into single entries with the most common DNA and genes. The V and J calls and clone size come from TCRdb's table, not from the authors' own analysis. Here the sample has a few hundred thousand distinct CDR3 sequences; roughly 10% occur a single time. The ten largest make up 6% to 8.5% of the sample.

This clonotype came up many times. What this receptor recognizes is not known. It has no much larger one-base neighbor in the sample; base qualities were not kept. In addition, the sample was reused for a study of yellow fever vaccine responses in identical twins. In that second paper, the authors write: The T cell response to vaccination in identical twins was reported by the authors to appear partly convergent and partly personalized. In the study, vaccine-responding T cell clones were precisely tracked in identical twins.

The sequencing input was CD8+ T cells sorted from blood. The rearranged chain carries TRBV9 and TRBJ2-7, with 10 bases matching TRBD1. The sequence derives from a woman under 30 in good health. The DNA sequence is TGTGCCAGCAGCGTCGGGACAGGGGCCTACGAGCAGTACTTC. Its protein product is CASSVGTGAYEQYF.